The entry that follows covers one T cell receptor beta chain sequence. The antigen remains undetermined. Positive CCR7 selection of CD45RO-negative cells yielded the naive CD8 cells, and terminally differentiated effector memory CD45RA+ cells were excluded. This specimen belongs to a study of shared clonotypes between healthy human individuals. Study-wide results and caveats: Generally, naive subsets (rather than memory subsets) showed larger estimated richness. A handful of donors showed sharing of around 5% of naive CD4 clonotypes. Measured sharing among donors was expected to vary with sequencing depth.

Profiled with immunoSEQ multiplex PCR; TCRdb holds only in-frame clones, not every one. The sample contains around 600,000 clones, roughly 96% of which appear only once. Sequenced input: naive CD8+ T cells sorted from blood. The source of this sequence is a woman between 25 and 40 years old in good health.

The CDR3 loop reads CASSQDKVPRAGNSPLHF. The DNA of the CDR3 is TGTGCCAGCAGCCAAGATAAGGTCCCCCGCGCGGGCAATTCACCCCTCCACTTT. This chain links TRBV14 with TRBJ1-6; D is undetermined. Trimming removed 0 bases from V and 7 bases from J, with 19 bases in between. Germline V gene sequence: CDR1 SGHDN, CDR2 FVKESK. The CDR3 has 18 residues.